Each of the 31 T cell receptor beta chains below was sequenced from the same sample in a study of CD8+ T cells in alopecia areata. cDNA reverse transcribed from extracted RNA served as the sequencing template. Profiled with immunoSEQ multiplex PCR; TCRdb holds only in-frame clones, not every one. The top ten hold 10% to 13% of the sample, which has about 120,000 clones, about 51% seen once. Sequencing was performed on NKG2D-low CD8+ T cells sorted from blood. The receptors were gathered from a human donor with alopecia areata.

The V call is TRBV14, the J call TRBJ2-7; D not certain. CDR1 SGHDN and CDR2 FVKESK come from the germline V gene. V dropped 2 bases and J dropped 3 bases, with 11 bases sitting between them. The CDR3 loop spans 14 amino acids. The DNA of the CDR3 is TGTGCCAGCAGCCAACTGGGGTCGGGCTACGAGCAGTACTTC. Protein: CASSQLGSGYEQYF.

The chain uses TRBV29-1 and TRBJ2-1, with TRBD2 as a possible D gene (6 bases). This CDR3 is 11 amino acids long. Deletions cut 5 bases from V and 12 bases from J, with 14 bases between. Germline values: CDR1 SQVTM, CDR2 ANQGSEA. The CDR3 loop is CSVPRENGQFF. The CDR3 DNA follows: TGCAGCGTTCCTCGGGAGAACGGGCAGTTCTTC.

This clone was found a few times. This rearrangement joins TRBV29-1 to TRBJ2-7; D gene uncertain. CDR3 length: 13 amino acids. In germline, CDR1 is SQVTM, CDR2 ANQGSEA. V gave up 5 bases and J gave up 0 bases, with 11 bases separating them. The CDR3 DNA reads as TGCAGCGTTAAGACCGCCAGCTCCTACGAGCAGTACTTC. Translated: CSVKTASSYEQYF.

CDR3 loop: CASSTQGNTEAFF. The CDR3, as DNA: TGTGCCAGCAGTACCCAGGGGAACACTGAAGCTTTCTTT. The genes are TRBV27 and TRBJ1-1; possible D gene TRBD1, 5 bases. This CDR3 has 13 residues. V was clipped by 5 bases and J by 1 base, with 8 bases between them. The V gene's germline CDR1 is MNHEY and CDR2 SMNVEV (reference sequence).

CDR3 nucleotide sequence: TGCAGCGCGTACAGGGGTGAAAAACTGTTTTTT. Protein: CSAYRGEKLFF. The rearrangement links TRBV29-1 to TRBJ1-4, with 7 bases matching TRBD1. The CDR3 consists of 11 residues. Germline V gene sequence: CDR1 SQVTM, CDR2 ANQGSEA. V dropped 7 bases and J dropped 7; count of bases not matched to a gene: 3.

There are a few counts of this clone. J is TRBJ1-5 and V is TRBV9; weak D call: TRBD1 (5 bases). CDR1 and CDR2 from the germline V gene are SGDLS and YYNGEE. V lost 0 bases and J lost 0, with 7 bases in between. This CDR3 contains 15 residues. CDR3: CASSVEGNSNQPQHF. CDR3 nucleotide sequence: TGTGCCAGCAGCGTAGAGGGGAATAGCAATCAGCCCCAGCATTTT.

The chain links TRBV27 to TRBJ1-1, with D maybe TRBD1 (5 bases). The germline CDR1 and CDR2 sequences are MNHEY and SMNVEV (reference sequence). The V end was cut by 8 bases, the J end by 7 bases, with 20 bases between. This CDR3 has 14 amino acids. CDR3 in amino acids: CASGPRGPALEAFF. The CDR3 DNA sequence: TGTGCCAGCGGCCCAAGGGGACCTGCCCTTGAAGCTTTCTTT.

This sequence joins TRBV23-1 and TRBJ1-1; D is uncertain. TRBV23-1 is recorded as an ORF, its role being uncertain. V lost 6 bases, J lost 6 bases, and 11 bases lay in between. CDR3 size: 12 residues. The CDR3 DNA reads as TGCGCCAGCAGACTAATTCAGGCTGAAGCTTTCTTT. It translates to CASRLIQAEAFF.

This clone was seen a few times. The chain combines TRBV29-1 with TRBJ2-7; 12 bases align to TRBD2. Per germline, CDR1 SQVTM and CDR2 ANQGSEA. This CDR3 spans 13 amino acids. The V segment lost 4 bases and the J segment 5 bases; nucleotides outside the gene matches: 3. The CDR3 DNA sequence: TGCAGCGTTGCGACTAGCGGGGGCGACGAGCAGTACTTC. It specifies CSVATSGGDEQYF.

This rearrangement joins TRBV6-5 to TRBJ2-5; possible D gene TRBD2, 5 bases. V was pared by 2 bases and J by 0 bases, with 7 bases between. Germline V gene data show CDR1 as MNHEY and CDR2 as SVGAGI. The CDR3 sequence is 14 residues long. The CDR3 bases are TGTGCCAGCAGTTACGCGGGCAACCAAGAGACCCAGTACTTC. Protein: CASSYAGNQETQYF.

This clone was detected a few times. The rearrangement links TRBV29-1 to TRBJ2-7, with a tentative D call TRBD2 (5 bases). Trimming shortened V by 7 bases and J by 3 bases, and 16 bases separated the two germline ends. Looked up from germline, CDR1 is SQVTM and CDR2 is ANQGSEA. The CDR3 runs 13 residues. CDR3 coding DNA: TGCAGCGCCGGGTCGAGTGCGGGCTACGAGCAGTACTTC. Translation: CSAGSSAGYEQYF.

The J gene is TRBJ2-3, the V gene TRBV28, with D tentatively TRBD1 (6 bases). Germline loops: CDR1 MDHEN, CDR2 SYDVKM. The CDR3 loop spans 15 amino acids. The V end lost 2 bases, the J end lost 3 bases, and 12 bases lay between the germline ends. CDR3 sequence: CASSLLKQGTDTQYF. In DNA, the CDR3 is TGTGCCAGCAGTTTACTGAAACAGGGAACAGATACGCAGTATTTT.

A word on this clone: Other DNA sequences within the sample encode an identical CDR3. This chain uses TRBV27 with TRBJ2-1, with 8 bases matching TRBD1. The CDR3 is 15 residues long. Per germline, CDR1 MNHEY and CDR2 SMNVEV (reference sequence). V gave up 0 bases and J gave up 4 bases; unmatched junction bases: 2. The CDR3 sequence is CASSLSGTGYNEQFF. Written as DNA, the CDR3 is TGTGCCAGCAGTTTATCGGGGACAGGATACAATGAGCAGTTCTTC.

This chain links TRBV27 with TRBJ1-2; D unclear. Per the germline V gene, CDR1 is MNHEY and CDR2 is SMNVEV (reference sequence). The CDR3 extends over 12 amino acids. With 8 bases removed from V and 6 bases from J, the gap between germline ends came to 13 bases. The DNA for the CDR3 is TGTGCCAGCTTCGCCTGGAAGGATGGCTACACCTTC. Translation gives CASFAWKDGYTF.

This clone was counted once. V gene TRBV9 combines with J gene TRBJ2-2; 9 bases agree with TRBD1. The CDR3 contains 16 residues. V lost 3 bases to trimming and J lost 2 bases; unmatched junction nucleotides: 5. Germline CDR1 is SGDLS and CDR2 is YYNGEE. The CDR3 loop is CASSAPGQGNTGELFF. CDR3 nucleotide sequence: TGTGCCAGCAGCGCACCGGGACAGGGTAACACCGGGGAGCTGTTTTTT.

This clone was recorded a few times. V and J are TRBV29-1 and TRBJ2-7; a possible D gene is TRBD1 (5 bases). Trimming removed 5 bases from V and 0 bases from J, with 14 bases in between. The CDR3 contains 14 residues. Germline V gives CDR1 SQVTM, CDR2 ANQGSEA. For the CDR3, the DNA is TGCAGCGTTAGCGACAGCCTGAGCTCCTACGAGCAGTACTTC. Protein sequence: CSVSDSLSSYEQYF.

On this clone: Other DNA sequences from this sample encode an identical CDR3 as well. The chain carries TRBV27 and TRBJ2-7; D is perhaps TRBD1 (6 bases). Germline V gene lookup returns CDR1 MNHEY and CDR2 SMNVEV (reference sequence). Trimming took off 5 bases at V and 0 bases at J, with 11 bases between the two ends. The CDR3 covers 14 residues. The CDR3 DNA sequence: TGTGCCAGCAGTCCTGGGACATCCTCCTACGAGCAGTACTTC. Protein product: CASSPGTSSYEQYF.

The gene calls are TRBV29-1 and TRBJ2-7; 8 bases align to TRBD2. This CDR3 contains 15 residues. V lost 0 bases, J lost 10 bases, and 14 bases stayed unmatched. Per germline, CDR1 SQVTM and CDR2 ANQGSEA. CDR3 region: CSVEDPTGGGLYQYF. In DNA form, the CDR3 reads TGCAGCGTTGAAGATCCCACGGGAGGGGGTCTCTATCAGTACTTC.

This clone was seen a handful of times. The chain combines TRBV18 with TRBJ2-1, with TRBD2 as a possible D gene (5 bases). CDR1 is KGHSH and CDR2 is LQKENI in the germline V gene. The CDR3 sequence is 13 residues long. V was clipped by 3 bases and J by 5 bases, with 8 bases between them. The CDR3 DNA reads TGTGCCAGCTCACCCGACTACCACAATGAGCAGTTCTTC. Its translation is CASSPDYHNEQFF.

This clone was detected only a few times. The chain joins TRBV7-9 to TRBJ2-7; weak D call: TRBD1 (6 bases). CDR3 length equals 12 residues. In germline, CDR1 is SEHNR, CDR2 FQNEAQ (reference sequence). V gave up 3 bases and J gave up 6 bases, with 9 bases separating them. The DNA of the CDR3 is TGTGCCAGCAGCTTTACAGGGCCCGAGCAGTACTTC. Translated: CASSFTGPEQYF. Drawing the rest from reference TRBV7-9 and TRBJ2-7, the complete variable domain is DTGVSQNPRHKITKRGQNVTFRCDPISEHNRLYWYRQTLGQGPEFLTYFQNEAQLEKSRLLSDRFSAERPKGSFSTLEIQRTEQGDSAMYLCASSFTGPEQYFGPGTRLTVT.

J is TRBJ1-1 and V is TRBV5-6; 9 nucleotides line up with TRBD1. The length of the CDR3 is 11 residues. Unmatched junction bases numbered 6, after V lost 7 bases and J lost 11 bases. CDR1 and CDR2 (germline): SGHDT, YYEEEE. Here the CDR3 reads CASGGQGGAFF. CDR3 nucleotide sequence: TGTGCCAGCGGGGGACAGGGTGGCGCTTTCTTT.

This clone was seen more than once but under ten times. This chain joins TRBV27 and TRBJ2-7; no reliable D call. The V and J ends lost 5 bases and 3 bases respectively, with 14 bases between them. Germline values: CDR1 MNHEY, CDR2 SMNVEV (reference sequence). CDR3 length equals 14 residues. The CDR3 sequence: CASSSGDRHYEQYF. The CDR3 bases are TGTGCCAGCAGTAGTGGGGATCGCCACTACGAGCAGTACTTC.

The chain links TRBV5-1 to TRBJ2-5, with TRBD2 matching 8 bases. Germline CDR1 is SGHRS and CDR2 is YFSETQ. The CDR3 consists of 15 residues. The V gene end was trimmed by 2 bases and the J gene end by 3 bases; junction bases not matched to a gene: 6. CDR3 nucleotides: TGCGCCAGCAGCTTAGTACCGGGAGGGGAAGAGACCCAGTACTTC. Translated: CASSLVPGGEETQYF.

V usage is TRBV11-2 and J usage is TRBJ2-5; the D gene is possibly TRBD2 (6 bases). CDR1 and CDR2 from the germline V gene are SGHAT and FQNNGV. Trimming removed 4 bases from V and 7 bases from J, with 19 bases in between. The CDR3 is 15 amino acids. The CDR3 bases are TGTGCCAGCAGCTCGAGGGAGGTCGCAGAGGTGACCCAGTACTTC. It translates to CASSSREVAEVTQYF.

Here the CDR3 DNA reads TGTGCCAGCAGTTACTTCTCTGGGGCCAACGTCCTGACTTTC. This translates into CASSYFSGANVLTF. The chain couples TRBV6-5 to TRBJ2-6; no firm D call. The CDR3 runs 14 residues. V was pared by 1 base and J by 0 bases, with 1 base between. The germline V gene encodes CDR1 MNHEY and CDR2 SVGAGI.

The rearrangement uses TRBV29-1 and TRBJ2-7; the D is unclear. The CDR3 is 15 residues long. Per the germline V gene, CDR1 is SQVTM and CDR2 is ANQGSEA. The V end was cut by 1 base, the J end by 7 bases, with 20 bases between. The CDR3 DNA is TGCAGCGTTGAAGGAATGGCAGACCAAGGGTCGGAGCAGTACTTC. Its translation is CSVEGMADQGSEQYF.

DNA for the CDR3: TGTGCCTGGACGACACTGAGGACGGAGGACCAAGAGACCCAGTACTTC. Amino acid sequence: CAWTTLRTEDQETQYF. The chain couples TRBV30 to TRBJ2-5; tentative D call: TRBD2 (5 bases). Per the germline V gene, CDR1 is GTSNPN and CDR2 is SVGIG (reference sequence). The CDR3 totals 16 residues. V lost 4 bases to trimming and J lost 0 bases, with 18 bases between them. Supplemented by reference TRBV30 and TRBJ2-5, the full variable domain reads SQTIHQWPATLVQPVGSPLSLECTVEGTSNPNLYWYRQAAGRGLQLLFYSVGIGQISSEVPQNLSASRPQDRQFILSSKKLLLSDSGFYLCAWTTLRTEDQETQYFGPGTRLLVL.

The rearrangement links TRBV4-1 to TRBJ1-1; D uncertain. V gave up 3 bases and J gave up 5 bases, with 13 bases separating them. Germline CDR1 reads MGHRA; CDR2 reads YSYEKL. The CDR3 has 14 residues. CDR3 protein: CASSHRGVGTEAFF. The CDR3 nucleotides read TGCGCCAGCAGCCATCGCGGGGTTGGTACTGAAGCTTTCTTT.

This chain joins TRBV13 and TRBJ2-4, with a possible D match to TRBD1 (6 bases). The ends were cut back, 5 bases at V and 7 bases at J, with 27 bases in the middle. The CDR3 runs 18 residues. Germline CDR1 and CDR2: PRHDT and FYEKMQ (reference sequence). CDR3 sequence: CASSVNSGTPKGENIQYF. Written as DNA, the CDR3 is TGTGCCAGCAGCGTAAACTCCGGGACACCCAAAGGAGAGAACATTCAGTACTTC.

This clone came up a few times. J is TRBJ2-1 and V is TRBV29-1, with D uncertain. V lost 8 bases and J 6 bases, leaving 8 bases between the germline ends. There are 10 residues in the CDR3. Germline CDR1 is SQVTM and CDR2 is ANQGSEA. CDR3 nucleotides: TGCAGCATGGGCGGCAATGAGCAGTTCTTC. It specifies CSMGGNEQFF.

This clone was counted a few times. This chain uses TRBV29-1 with TRBJ2-5, with TRBD2 matching over 10 bases. In germline, CDR1 is SQVTM, CDR2 ANQGSEA. This CDR3 has 17 residues. The junction had 12 bases not matched to a gene; V was cut back by 0 bases and J by 5 bases. The CDR3 here is CSVEDRNSGGPEETQYF. The CDR3 region has the DNA TGCAGCGTTGAAGATCGAAATAGCGGGGGGCCCGAGGAGACCCAGTACTTC.